A single sample gave rise to the 32 T cell receptor beta chains below, sequenced in a study of tumor-infiltrating lymphocytes in primary liver carcinoma. The study extracted blood RNA from unsorted whole blood and also extracted germline DNA. A constant-region primer served to make TCR beta cDNA from about 0.45 ug total RNA. TCR beta libraries came from three nested multiplex PCR rounds using slightly modified ARM-PCR. The first two PCR rounds, nine to ten cycles each, used TRBV1-TRBV30 forward primers and a C-beta reverse primer. TCRdb ran MiXCR on the multiplex PCR reads and lists one entry per CDR3 protein. The sample contains 250,000 to 350,000 distinct CDR3 sequences, around 50% of which appear only once. The sequenced sample was peripheral blood. These receptors were obtained from a young woman with primary liver carcinoma and hepatitis B virus infection.

This clonotype has only a few counts. This chain uses TRBV11-2 with TRBJ1-5; TRBD1 might be the D (5 bases). V lost 2 bases, J lost 7 bases, and 9 bases lay in between. The germline V gene has CDR1 SGHAT and CDR2 FQNNGV. The CDR3 extends over 13 amino acids. The CDR3 here is CASSLNRGQPQHF. In nucleotides, the CDR3 is TGTGCCAGCAGCTTAAATCGGGGGCAGCCCCAGCATTTT.

This clonotype was detected a few times. This may stem from a read error, because a much larger clone lies one nucleotide away. This CDR3 reads CRRIGPRQTQYF. The CDR3 nucleotides are TGCAGAAGAATCGGGCCCCGCCAGACCCAGTACTTC. The chain is built from TRBV29-1 and TRBJ2-5; D ambiguous. Germline V CDR1 and CDR2: SQVTM, ANQGSEA. The CDR3 loop spans 12 amino acids. Using reference TRBV29-1 and TRBJ2-5 for the parts outside the CDR3, the full variable domain is SAVISQKPSRDICQRGTSLTIQCQVDSQVTMMFWYRQQPGQSLTLIATANQGSEATYESGFVIDKFPISRPNLTFSTLTVSNMSPEDSSIYLCRRIGPRQTQYFGPGTRLLVL.

This clonotype was counted at least ten times. The chain links TRBV12-3 or TRBV12-4 to TRBJ2-5; TRBD2 is a possible D gene (6 bases). The CDR3 extends over 14 amino acids. Trimming stripped 8 bases from V and 2 bases from J, with 15 bases between. The CDR3 loop is CASQGRDLQETQYF. The CDR3 DNA sequence: TGTGCCAGCCAAGGGCGGGACTTACAAGAGACCCAGTACTTC.

Comment on this clonotype: This may be a read error: a much more frequent sequence differs by one nucleotide. The chain uses TRBV29-1 and TRBJ2-7; D call uncertain. V lost 7 bases and J 0 bases, leaving 10 bases between the germline ends. Germline CDR1 is SQVTM and CDR2 is ANQGSEA. The CDR3 extends over 12 amino acids. CDR3 region: CSAKESSYEQYF. CDR3 nucleotides: TGCAGCGCTAAGGAGAGCTCCTACGAGCAGTACTTC.

A remark on this clonotype: A much larger clone lies a single base off, so this may be a read error. The CDR3 sequence: CANRPGQSVNYGYTF. The CDR3 nucleotides are TGTGCCAACAGGCCGGGACAGTCAGTCAACTATGGCTACACCTTC. The rearrangement links TRBV12-3 or TRBV12-4 to TRBJ1-2; 7 nucleotides line up with TRBD1. This CDR3 contains 15 residues. V lost 10 bases to trimming and J lost 2 bases; unmatched junction nucleotides: 13.

On this clonotype itself: With a much larger clone just one base away, this may be a read error. This rearrangement joins TRBV29-1 to TRBJ2-7, with 8 bases matching TRBD1. This CDR3 region has 14 residues. The V gene's germline CDR1 is SQVTM and CDR2 ANQGSEA. CDR3 sequence: CSVDDRGESYELYF. In DNA form, the CDR3 reads TGCAGCGTTGATGACAGGGGAGAATCCTACGAGCTGTACTTC.

Details on this clonotype: One end of the junction is discordant with germline, which a read error may explain. The chain links TRBV5-5 to TRBJ2-7; 10 bases are shared with TRBD1. The CDR3 totals 15 residues. Germline CDR1 is SGHKS and CDR2 is YYEKEE (reference sequence). This CDR3 reads CVSSLKGTGDYEQYF. The CDR3 nucleotides read TGTGTCAGCAGCTTGAAAGGGACAGGGGACTACGAGCAGTACTTC.

This clonotype was seen repeatedly, ten times or more. This chain links TRBV29-1 with TRBJ1-2; 9 positions agree with TRBD1. Germline CDR1 is SQVTM and CDR2 is ANQGSEA. The CDR3 consists of 14 residues. Germline trimming cut 5 bases from V and 4 bases from J; bases unmatched to any gene: 8. CDR3 nucleotides: TGCAGCGTTTTAGGACAGGGGCAGAGCTATGGCTACACCTTC. This translates into CSVLGQGQSYGYTF.

For this clonotype: An end of the junction does not agree with germline; a read error may underlie this. The gene calls are TRBV11-2 and TRBJ1-2, with TRBD1 identical over 7 bases. The CDR3 length is 15 residues. Germline V gives CDR1 SGHAT, CDR2 FQNNGV. The CDR3 DNA reads TGTGCCAGCAGATTAGTAGGGACAGCGAACTATGGCTACACTTTC. Translated, it gives CASRLVGTANYGYTF.

V and J are TRBV5-1 and TRBJ2-7, with D perhaps assigned TRBD1 or TRBD2 (5 bases each). The CDR3 is 15 residues long. The germline V and J ends were trimmed by 1 base and 0 bases, with 11 bases remaining between them. CDR1 and CDR2 from the germline V gene are SGHRS and YFSETQ. The CDR3 spells CASSLYRDDSYEQYF. CDR3 sequence (DNA): TGCGCCAGCAGCTTGTACCGGGACGACTCCTACGAGCAGTACTTC.

This clonotype occurred once. An end of the junction differs from the germline gene, which may be a read error. In DNA, the CDR3 is TGCGGCGTTGAGGTTATAGGCGTGCTAGAGACCCAGTACTTC. It yields the protein CGVEVIGVLETQYF. This chain uses TRBV29-1 with TRBJ2-5; unclear D gene. The germline V gene has CDR1 SQVTM and CDR2 ANQGSEA. This CDR3 has 14 residues.

This clonotype was found a few times. The chain employs TRBV7-9 and TRBJ2-1, with D tentatively TRBD1 or TRBD2 (5 bases each). Trimming shortened V by 5 bases and J by 2 bases, and 13 bases separated the two germline ends. Germline V CDR1 and CDR2: SEHNR, FQNEAQ (reference sequence). The CDR3 length is 15 residues. The CDR3 region is CASSRTRGAYNEQFF. For the CDR3, the DNA is TGTGCCAGCAGCCGTACTAGAGGGGCCTACAATGAGCAGTTCTTC.

Comments on this clonotype: With a much larger clone just one base away, this may be a read error. No conserved phenylalanine or tryptophan is present at the end of the CDR3, so a read error is the likely explanation. The genes are TRBV4-1 and TRBJ2-5; a possible D gene is TRBD2 (6 bases). TRBJ2-7 matches the DNA end more closely, so the J call is doubtful. In germline, CDR1 is MGHRA, CDR2 YSYEKL. This CDR3 has 14 residues. This CDR3 reads CASSPSGGGDEQYL. The CDR3 DNA is TGCGCCAGCAGCCCTTCCGGGGGTGGCGACGAGCAGTACTTA.

Worth noting for this clonotype: A much bigger clone sits one base away, suggesting this may be a read error. The V call is TRBV29-1, the J call TRBJ2-2; D might be TRBD2 (5 bases). Germline CDR1 reads SQVTM; CDR2 reads ANQGSEA. The CDR3 extends over 12 amino acids. CDR3 nucleotide sequence: TGCAGCGTCCCGTCTAACACCGGGGAGCTGATTTTT. Protein sequence: CSVPSNTGELIF.

Regarding this clonotype: A much larger clone is a single base away; this may be a read error. This chain uses TRBV4-1 with TRBJ2-3; D possibly corresponds to TRBD2 (5 bases). The CDR3 runs to 14 residues. The V gene's germline CDR1 is MGHRA and CDR2 YSYEKL. This CDR3 is CASRQDRGTDTQYF. The CDR3 DNA sequence: TGCGCCAGCAGACAAGATCGGGGAACAGATACGCAGTATTTT.

This sequence joins TRBV6-5 and TRBJ2-2; TRBD1 or TRBD2 may be the D gene (5 bases each). V was pared by 6 bases and J by 5 bases, with 22 bases between. Germline-derived CDR1 and CDR2 are MNHEY and SVGAGI. CDR3 length: 17 amino acids. CDR3: CASRSVPRMGETGELFF. The DNA of the CDR3 is TGTGCCAGCAGGAGTGTCCCACGTATGGGGGAAACCGGGGAGCTGTTTTTT.

About this clonotype: One end of the junction varies from germline; a read error may be responsible. The chain employs TRBV6-2 or TRBV6-3 and TRBJ2-7; 7 bases agree with TRBD1. Germline assignment: CDR1 MNHEY and CDR2 SVGEGT. CDR3 length: 15 residues. The CDR3, as DNA: TGTGCCAGCAATTACTCAGGGGGTTTTTTCTACGAGCAGTACTTC. It is translated as CASNYSGGFFYEQYF.

The table lists this clonotype with many counts. The chain has TRBV6-2 or TRBV6-3 and TRBJ2-1, with TRBD1 matching over 7 bases. The junction had 14 bases not matched to a gene; V was cut back by 5 bases and J by 7 bases. Germline-derived CDR1 and CDR2 are MNHEY and SVGEGT. This CDR3 has 16 residues. CDR3 DNA sequence: TGTGCCAGCAGTACCCCCGGGACAGACCCCTTAAATGAGCAGTTCTTC. It codes for CASSTPGTDPLNEQFF.

Turning to this clonotype: Given a much more abundant clone one base away, this may be a read error. This sequence joins TRBV6-2 or TRBV6-3 and TRBJ1-1; a possible D gene is TRBD1 (6 bases). The germline V gene encodes CDR1 MNHEY and CDR2 SVGEGT. Deletions cut 5 bases from V and 3 bases from J, with 10 bases between. The CDR3 is 13 amino acids. The CDR3 sequence: CASSSRGYTEAFF. The CDR3 DNA follows: TGTGCCAGCAGTAGCAGGGGCTACACTGAAGCTTTCTTT.

Concerning this clonotype itself: One end of the junction is discordant with germline, which a read error may explain. The chain couples TRBV11-2 to TRBJ2-1; 10 bases are shared with TRBD2. The CDR3 totals 18 residues. Germline V gene data show CDR1 as SGHAT and CDR2 as FQNNGV. CDR3 loop: CASSSYGVGLAGAEEQLF. The CDR3 DNA reads as TGTGCCAGCAGCTCCTATGGAGTGGGGCTAGCGGGAGCAGAGGAGCAGCTCTTC.

This clonotype was seen more than once but under ten times. The CDR3 bases are TGTGCCAGCAGTCCGTGGCTCCGAAACTACGAGCAGTACTTC. Protein sequence: CASSPWLRNYEQYF. The chain uses TRBV14 and TRBJ2-7; D is ambiguous. Germline values: CDR1 SGHDN, CDR2 FVKESK. The CDR3 is 14 amino acids. V lost 6 bases to trimming and J lost 3 bases, with 15 bases between them.

The chain has TRBV28 and TRBJ1-5, with TRBD1 as a possible D gene (6 bases). Germline-derived CDR1 and CDR2 are MDHEN and SYDVKM. With 7 bases removed from V and 3 bases from J, the gap between germline ends came to 16 bases. The CDR3 sequence is 15 residues long. The DNA for the CDR3 is TGTGCCAGCACTCCCGCAGGGGCTTTCAATCAGCCCCAGCATTTT. Amino acid sequence: CASTPAGAFNQPQHF.

The V call is TRBV7-9, the J call TRBJ2-1; 8 bases fit TRBD2. CDR3 length: 16 amino acids. CDR1 is SEHNR, CDR2 FQNEAQ, per germline (reference sequence). V lost 0 bases to trimming and J lost 4 bases; unmatched junction nucleotides: 5. For the CDR3, the DNA is TGTGCCAGCAGCTTAGCACCGGGACTAGGTTACAATGAGCAGTTCTTC. Its protein is CASSLAPGLGYNEQFF.

This clonotype came up a few times. This chain connects TRBV12-3 or TRBV12-4 to TRBJ2-5; D perhaps matches TRBD2 (6 bases). Trimming took 5 bases from V and 5 from J, leaving 18 bases between them. This CDR3 spans 15 amino acids. CDR3 residues: CASSPARFLAETQYF. CDR3 in DNA: TGTGCCAGCAGTCCGGCCCGCTTCCTAGCGGAGACCCAGTACTTC.

In this sample, this clonotype turned up a few times. This chain uses TRBV5-1 with TRBJ2-7; no reliable D call. Germline V gene lookup returns CDR1 SGHRS and CDR2 YFSETQ. The CDR3 length is 15 residues. Trimming cost V 0 bases and J 1 base, with 11 bases left between them. The CDR3 DNA reads TGCGCCAGCAGCTTGGACCCGAGTATATCCTACGAGCAGTACTTC. Protein: CASSLDPSISYEQYF.

This sequence joins TRBV7-9 and TRBJ2-3; 7 nucleotides match TRBD2. The germline CDR1 and CDR2 sequences are SEHNR and FQNEAQ (reference sequence). V lost 0 bases, J lost 3 bases, and 3 bases stayed unmatched. The CDR3 totals 15 residues. Here the CDR3 reads CASSLALAATDTQYF. CDR3 coding DNA: TGTGCCAGCAGCTTAGCCCTAGCGGCTACAGATACGCAGTATTTT.

V gene TRBV6-1 combines with J gene TRBJ2-5; tentative D call: TRBD1 (5 bases). CDR1 is MNHNS and CDR2 is SASEGT in the germline V gene. Between the trimmed V and J ends, which lost 7 bases and 5 bases, there was a span of 14 bases. The CDR3 consists of 13 residues. The CDR3 DNA reads as TGTGCCAGCAACCTAGGGGCTGGCGAGACCCAGTACTTC. Protein: CASNLGAGETQYF.

The chain is built from TRBV6-5 and TRBJ1-1, with 10 bases lining up with TRBD1. CDR3 length: 15 residues. Losses at the gene ends were 6 bases for V and 5 bases for J; bases not matched to a gene: 9. CDR1 is MNHEY, CDR2 SVGAGI, per germline. The DNA for the CDR3 is TGTGCCAGCAGGACAGGGGGCAGGCTGTGGACTGAAGCTTTCTTT. Translating gives CASRTGGRLWTEAFF.

For this clonotype: A read error is possible here, since a much larger clone lies one base away. CDR3: CSVVHLNTEAFF. The DNA of the CDR3 is TGCAGCGTTGTACACCTGAACACTGAAGCTTTCTTT. The rearrangement joins TRBV29-1 to TRBJ1-1; no definite D call. Trimming shortened V by 4 bases and J by 0 bases, and 6 bases separated the two germline ends. CDR3 size: 12 residues. Germline CDR1 is SQVTM and CDR2 is ANQGSEA.

With regard to this clonotype: Since no conserved phenylalanine or tryptophan closes the CDR3, a read error is the likely cause. The limits of the CDR3 on the DNA are not certain, so only TCRdb's listed CDR3 is given. The chain combines TRBV11-3 with TRBJ2-7; the DNA was not used to check the table's D call, TRBD2. Germline V gene sequence: CDR1 SGHNT, CDR2 YENEEA. A total of 14 residues make up the CDR3, ends included. CDR3 sequence reads: CASSITSGSYEQHC.

This clonotype showed up just a few times. This chain connects TRBV12-3 or TRBV12-4 to TRBJ1-1; no firm D call. The CDR3 sequence is 14 residues long. With 3 bases removed from V and 0 bases from J, the gap between germline ends came to 8 bases. The CDR3 loop is CASSFGGLNTEAFF. The CDR3 bases are TGTGCCAGCAGTTTCGGCGGATTGAACACTGAAGCTTTCTTT.

This clonotype appeared once. A read error may explain this, as a much larger clone is one base away. This chain uses TRBV5-6 with TRBJ2-3, with a possible D match to TRBD2 (6 bases). Looked up from germline, CDR1 is SGHDT and CDR2 is YYEEEE. This CDR3 has 14 amino acids. Trimming pared 4 bases from V and 8 bases from J, leaving 17 bases between. This CDR3 is CASSLSGGRGTQYF. DNA for the CDR3: TGTGCCAGCAGCCTTAGCGGAGGTAGAGGTACGCAGTATTTT.